This T cell receptor (beta chain) was captured by sequencing in a study of cytotoxic CD8 clonotypes in ibrutinib-treated CLL. Across the study: For this cohort, patients were ten to twelve relapsed/refractory and 15 treatment-naive, while 17 to 18 were IGHV unmutated. A median around twelve months of treatment, range 6 to 36, preceded the collection of response samples.

Germline V lookup: CDR1 MDHEN, CDR2 SYDVKM. CDR3 size: 14 residues. V shed 4 bases, J shed 5 bases, and the junction held 5 bases outside the gene matches. General study points: Patients showed higher baseline clonality than age-matched healthy donors, and it tracked circulating CD8+ T-cell counts.

In regard to this clone: Its matching antigen is unknown.

Assay used: immunoSEQ multiplex PCR; TCRdb lists only in-frame clones, some missing. Among around 250,000 clones listed, about three quarters were seen once. Sequenced here: PBMCs, sampled after 24 months of ibrutinib treatment. The TCR was taken from a human donor with chronic lymphocytic leukemia. V usage is TRBV28 and J usage is TRBJ1-2; 9 positions agree with TRBD1. The CDR3 region is CASSSPTGGYGYTF. CDR3 sequence (DNA): TGTGCCAGCAGTTCCCCGACAGGGGGATATGGCTACACCTTC.